This TCR beta chain was identified in a study of blood T cell repertoires in COVID-19. Across the whole study: Donors in the United States, Italy and Spain gave samples during acute or convalescent COVID-19.

Germline V CDR1 and CDR2: LGHDT, YNNKEL (reference sequence). V was clipped by 3 bases and J by 6 bases, with 11 bases between them. The CDR3 totals 13 residues. In the authors' workflow: Cell counts per sample came from amplifying reference gene primers. Only in-frame clones appear in the TCRdb table, and some are missing; sequencing was by immunoSEQ multiplex PCR. That table gives V, J and clone size, and the DNA gave D and trimming. Among some 74,000 clones listed, roughly 83% were seen once. The gene calls are TRBV3-1 (or the pseudogene TRBV3-2) and TRBJ1-2, with D maybe TRBD1 (5 bases). Sequencing was carried out using peripheral blood. The clonotype originates from an elderly man with acute or convalescent COVID-19. CDR3 sequence (DNA): TGTGCCAGCAGCCATGTCGCGGGGGATGGCTACACCTTC. Its protein product is CASSHVAGDGYTF.